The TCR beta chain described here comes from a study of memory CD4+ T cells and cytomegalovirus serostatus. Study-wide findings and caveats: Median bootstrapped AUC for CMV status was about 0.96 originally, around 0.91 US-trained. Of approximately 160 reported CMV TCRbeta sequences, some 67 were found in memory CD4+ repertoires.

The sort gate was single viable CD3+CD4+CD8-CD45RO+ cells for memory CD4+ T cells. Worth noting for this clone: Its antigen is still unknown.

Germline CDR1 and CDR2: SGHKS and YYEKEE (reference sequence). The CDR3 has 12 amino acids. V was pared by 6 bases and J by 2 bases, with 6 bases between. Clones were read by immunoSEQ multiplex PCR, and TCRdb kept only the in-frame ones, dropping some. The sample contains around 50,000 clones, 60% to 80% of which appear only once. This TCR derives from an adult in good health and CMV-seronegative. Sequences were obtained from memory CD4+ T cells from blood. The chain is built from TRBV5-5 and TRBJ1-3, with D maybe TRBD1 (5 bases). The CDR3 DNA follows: TGTGCCAGCACAGGGACTGGAAACACCATATATTTT. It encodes CASTGTGNTIYF. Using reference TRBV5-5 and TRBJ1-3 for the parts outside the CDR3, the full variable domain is DAGVTQSPTHLIKTRGQQVTLRCSPISGHKSVSWYQQVLGQGPQFIFQYYEKEERGRGNFPDRFSARQFPNYSSELNVNALLLGDSALYLCASTGTGNTIYFGEGSWLTVV.